This passage covers 2 T cell receptor beta chains from one sample sequenced in a study of shared T cell receptors in the human thymus. Clones were sequenced by immunoSEQ multiplex PCR, and TCRdb holds only the in-frame ones, with some missing. There are approximately 580,000 clones in the sample; around three quarters occur only once, and 0.013% lies in the top ten. The data were also submitted as part of a second study, on human thymus T cells.

The source material was thymocytes. These receptors were obtained from a boy under two years old with a congenital heart defect.

This chain connects TRBV7-2 to TRBJ2-7, with TRBD1 matching over 7 bases. The germline V gene has CDR1 SGHTA and CDR2 FQGNSA. The CDR3 spans 18 residues. V shed 5 bases and J 13 bases; nucleotides not matched to a gene: 29. The CDR3 reads CASSSWRQGEIQTRNKYF. The CDR3 DNA reads as TGTGCCAGCAGCAGTTGGAGGCAGGGGGAAATCCAAACCCGAAACAAATACTTC.

This chain links TRBV25-1 with TRBJ1-5, with a possible D match to TRBD1 (6 bases). Trimming took off 9 bases at V and 1 base at J, with 16 bases between the two ends. Germline lookup yields CDR1 MGHDK and CDR2 SYGVNS. There are 15 residues in the CDR3. The chain's CDR3 is CARAKLGQSNQPQHF. The CDR3 bases are TGTGCCAGAGCGAAACTCGGACAGAGCAATCAGCCCCAGCATTTT.